The entry below gives a single T cell receptor (beta chain) sequence along with its context. Methods used by the authors: From reference gene primer amplification, estimates of nucleated cell counts were derived. The data were produced by immunoSEQ multiplex PCR, yet TCRdb's version contains in-frame clones alone and is incomplete. V, J and clone size were drawn from that table, and D and trimming were deduced from the DNA. Of some 250,000 clones in the sample, 80% to 90% were seen once. This CDR3 comprises 14 residues. Per the germline V gene, CDR1 is LGHDT and CDR2 is YNNKEL (reference sequence). The ends lost 4 bases at V and 6 bases at J; junction bases unmatched: 3. The record originates from a study of blood T cell repertoires in COVID-19. On the study more broadly: Sources were T cells, B-cell-depleted T cells, or PBMCs; the material itself was cDNA or gDNA.

Material for sequencing was peripheral blood. This chain links TRBV3-1 (or the pseudogene TRBV3-2) with TRBJ2-3; 11 bases align to TRBD2. The TCR was taken from a man older than 75 with acute or convalescent COVID-19. The CDR3 here is CASSLGTSGDTQYF. CDR3 nucleotide sequence: TGTGCCAGCAGCCTCGGGACTAGCGGCGATACGCAGTATTTT.